This T cell receptor (beta chain) is drawn from a study of blood T cell repertoires in COVID-19 (dated by TCRdb to 2018 to 2021). Regarding the study in general: Samples from collaborators originated in the United States, Italy and Spain and spanned both the acute and convalescent phases of COVID-19. The prospective study material was composed of cDNA or gDNA derived from T cells, B-cell-depleted T cells, or PBMCs. Deeply sampled blood TCRbeta repertoires from subjects exposed to, actively infected with, or recovered from COVID-19 were included in the dataset. The repertoires were released in a freely available public database intended as a resource for research on the immune response to SARS-CoV-2. Samples came from the ongoing ImmuneRACE study (first 160 participants) plus 1,254 subjects from 6 global collaborators. The sample metadata nearly always contained a de-identified subject ID, COVID-19 status, age in years and sex. Where available, HLA class I and class II types were obtained from metadata supplied by the sample provider rather than from assay-based typing.

Whole blood was collected in K2EDTA tubes by collaborating institutions according to the institutions' own protocols. For TCRbeta analysis, collaborator samples were shipped as frozen whole blood, as isolated PBMCs, or as DNA extracted from either sample type. Turning to this clone: Which antigen it targets is not known. No much larger clone is present one base from it, and per-base qualities are unavailable.

Findings and caveats that apply to the study as a whole: The quantity of clinical and demographic metadata differed by source and by participant and was supplied without curation.

Its CDR3 holds 16 amino acids, cysteine through phenylalanine. The kept DNA is CDR3 alone, 48 bases in frame from the first base. CDR1 and CDR2, looked up from the germline V gene, are KGHSH and LQKENI. V is cut by 3 bases and J by 3 bases, and the space between the germline ends is 15 bases. The immunoSEQ Assay, a bias-controlled multiplex PCR, was used to amplify TCRbeta CDR3 regions from genomic DNA. The study's own analysis went as follows. Within the assay, amplification of reference gene primers was used to estimate how many nucleated cells each sample contained. To quantify the absolute abundance of each unique TCRbeta CDR3 rearrangement, sequence reads were collapsed and filtered. For each sample, productive Simpson clonality was calculated as the square root of Simpson's diversity index over productive rearrangements. Sourced from immuneACCESS, this table was stored by TCRdb with only in-frame sequences that have V and J called. A share of the clones is absent; for the studies checked, an unresolved V gene accounts for under half, and the remainder has no known explanation. V, J and clone size were drawn from that table, and D and trimming were deduced from the DNA. This sample holds a few hundred thousand clones; around 85% were observed only once. Together, the top ten hold around 6.5% of the sample.

Sequencing was performed on peripheral blood. The rearrangement joined TRBV18 to TRBJ2-1; the D region possibly corresponds to TRBD1 (6 bases align). The sequence derives from a man between 60 and 75 years old with acute or convalescent COVID-19. The DNA is as follows: TGTGCCAGCTCACCCGGACAGAGGGTCCACTACAATGAGCAGTTCTTC. This gives the protein CASSPGQRVHYNEQFF.